This entry is about one T cell receptor beta chain. Its antigen is undetermined. Exclusion applied to patients with autoimmune disease history or systemic immunosuppression. These data come from a study of OX40 agonist ivuxolimab in advanced cancers. General observations from the study: It was not determined which antigens were specifically recognized by the peripheral T cells that had undergone clonal expansion.

V lost 4 bases to trimming and J lost 9 bases; unmatched junction nucleotides: 8. From germline, CDR1 is SGHNT and CDR2 YYREEE (reference sequence). This CDR3 region has 15 residues. This table comes from immunoSEQ multiplex PCR, and its TCRdb copy is limited to in-frame clones, with some not included. The table has about 73,000 clones, over 80% seen once; the top ten hold approximately 0.51%. This chain joins TRBV5-4 and TRBJ1-6; 9 bases match TRBD1. This specimen was CD4+ or CD8+ T cells sorted from blood, taken in a trial of the OX40 agonist ivuxolimab. This TCR derives from an adult with an advanced solid tumor such as melanoma, head and neck, liver or kidney cancer. CDR3 DNA: TGTGCCAGCAGCCCGTGGCGGGACAGGGCTTCACCCCTCCACTTT. As protein: CASSPWRDRASPLHF.